Listed here are 27 T cell receptor beta chains from one sample, sequenced in a study of blood T cell repertoires in COVID-19. Sequencing used immunoSEQ multiplex PCR; TCRdb keeps in-frame clones, though not all of them. The sample yields 150,000 to 180,000 clones, about four fifths seen once. Sequencing input: peripheral blood. These receptors were taken from a woman aged 55-75 years with acute or convalescent COVID-19.

J is TRBJ1-4 and V is TRBV6-6, with a tentative D call TRBD1 (5 bases). The CDR3 spans 15 residues. With 6 bases removed from V and 2 bases from J, the gap between germline ends came to 13 bases. Germline V CDR1 and CDR2: MNHNY, SVGAGI (reference sequence). The CDR3 DNA reads as TGTGCCAGCAGCGGGGGGTTTGAGACTAATGAAAAACTGTTTTTT. Its protein is CASSGGFETNEKLFF.

The V and J genes are TRBV5-1 and TRBJ1-1; 7 nucleotides agree with TRBD1. The CDR3 is 14 amino acids. The V gene end was trimmed by 4 bases and the J gene end by 0 bases; junction bases not matched to a gene: 3. Germline V CDR1 and CDR2: SGHRS, YFSETQ. The CDR3 is CASSAGQMNTEAFF. CDR3 nucleotide sequence: TGCGCCAGCAGCGCGGGACAGATGAACACTGAAGCTTTCTTT.

The rearrangement links TRBV28 to TRBJ2-2; D is undetermined. Germline-derived CDR1 and CDR2 are MDHEN and SYDVKM. This CDR3 is 10 amino acids long. V lost 6 bases and J lost 8, with 4 bases in between. The CDR3 sequence: CASSPGELFF. In nucleotides, the CDR3 is TGTGCCAGCAGCCCGGGGGAGCTGTTTTTT. The entire variable domain, with the rest obtained from reference TRBV28 and TRBJ2-2, is as follows: DVKVTQSSRYLVKRTGEKVFLECVQDMDHENMFWYRQDPGLGLRLIYFSYDVKMKEKGDIPEGYSVSREKKERFSLILESASTNQTSMYLCASSPGELFFGEGSRLTVL.

This chain uses TRBV5-1 with TRBJ1-6; no clear D gene. This CDR3 is built from 15 residues. Trimming removed 4 bases from V and 7 bases from J, with 15 bases in between. Germline CDR1 reads SGHRS; CDR2 reads YFSETQ. The CDR3 nucleotides are TGCGCCAGCAGCCCGCCGGGAGGAGCCAATTCACCCCTCCACTTT. Translated: CASSPPGGANSPLHF.

The chain combines TRBV7-6 with TRBJ2-7; 7 nucleotides align to TRBD1. This CDR3 has 15 amino acids. The V segment lost 5 bases and the J segment 0 bases; nucleotides outside the gene matches: 7. CDR1 is SGHVS, CDR2 FNYEAQ, per germline. CDR3 residues: CASSLGQVSSYEQYF. As DNA, the CDR3 is TGTGCCAGCAGCCTCGGACAGGTGAGCTCCTACGAGCAGTACTTC.

The genes are TRBV7-3 and TRBJ1-2; 9 positions agree with TRBD1. This CDR3 is 14 amino acids long. With 4 bases clipped from V and 5 bases from J, the junction kept 5 bases outside the gene matches. CDR1 is SGHTA and CDR2 is FQGTGA in the germline V gene. CDR3: CASSWEDRGYGYTF. Here the CDR3 DNA reads TGTGCCAGCAGCTGGGAGGACAGGGGTTATGGCTACACCTTC.

V and J are TRBV11-2 and TRBJ1-6; 8 positions match TRBD1. Germline V CDR1 and CDR2: SGHAT, FQNNGV. This CDR3 has 17 amino acids. V was pared by 5 bases and J by 0 bases, with 6 bases of the junction left unmatched. DNA for the CDR3: TGTGCCAGCAGCACAGGACAGGGTAGCTCCTATAATTCACCCCTCCACTTT. Encoded protein: CASSTGQGSSYNSPLHF.

The J gene is TRBJ2-7, the V gene TRBV27; 7 bases align to TRBD2. Germline values: CDR1 MNHEY, CDR2 SMNVEV (reference sequence). This CDR3 contains 10 residues. The J segment lost 5 bases and the V segment lost 11 bases, leaving 3 bases of the junction unmatched. CDR3 bases: TGTGCCGGCGGGGGACACGAGCAGTACGTC. As protein: CAGGGHEQYV.

This CDR3 is CASSRTGLYGYTF. In nucleotides, the CDR3 is TGTGCCAGTAGTAGGACAGGGCTTTACGGCTACACCTTC. The chain employs TRBV19 and TRBJ1-2, with TRBD1 matching over 8 bases. Germline trimming cut 4 bases from V and 8 bases from J; bases unmatched to any gene: 6. Germline CDR1 reads LNHDA; CDR2 reads SQIVND (reference sequence). The CDR3 contains 13 residues.

This clone was detected once. The chain recombines TRBV5-1 with TRBJ2-7; 11 bases fit TRBD2. The CDR3 length is 15 residues. After removal of 3 bases from V and 3 bases from J, the junction contained 5 bases not matched to a gene. The V gene's germline CDR1 is SGHRS and CDR2 YFSETQ. The DNA of the CDR3 is TGCGCCAGCAGCTGGTTAGCGGGGGGGAACTACGAGCAGTACTTC. This sequence encodes CASSWLAGGNYEQYF.

The chain couples TRBV30 to TRBJ2-1, with 10 bases lining up with TRBD2. From germline, CDR1 is GTSNPN and CDR2 SVGIG (reference sequence). CDR3 length: 16 residues. The V and J ends lost 3 bases and 0 bases, in that order; junction bases with no gene match: 5. This CDR3 reads CAWRRVAGGSYNEQFF. The DNA of the CDR3 is TGTGCCTGGAGACGGGTAGCGGGGGGCTCCTACAATGAGCAGTTCTTC.

This clone was recorded once. The chain uses TRBV7-9 and TRBJ1-4; the D is unclear. V shed 2 bases and J shed 5 bases, with 12 bases lying between them. This CDR3 spans 15 amino acids. Germline CDR1 reads SEHNR; CDR2 reads FQNEAQ (reference sequence). CDR3: CASSLTRGKNEKLFF. The DNA for the CDR3 is TGTGCCAGCAGCTTAACCCGAGGGAAAAATGAAAAACTGTTTTTT.

This clone was seen a few times. The V call is TRBV28, the J call TRBJ1-1, with TRBD1 as a possible D gene (6 bases). CDR3 length: 12 amino acids. V shed 10 bases and J shed 1 base, with 10 bases lying between them. CDR1 and CDR2 from the germline V gene are MDHEN and SYDVKM. The chain's CDR3 is CATKTGNTEAFF. CDR3 in DNA: TGTGCCACCAAGACAGGGAACACTGAAGCTTTCTTT.

The rearrangement links TRBV18 to TRBJ1-1; D call uncertain. Trimming removed 2 bases from V and 4 bases from J, with 14 bases in between. Germline loops: CDR1 KGHSH, CDR2 LQKENI. CDR3 length: 15 amino acids. The CDR3 protein is CASSPSRSVSTEAFF. CDR3 nucleotides: TGTGCCAGCTCACCATCCAGGTCTGTAAGCACTGAAGCTTTCTTT.

This clone was seen a single time. This sequence joins TRBV27 and TRBJ2-1; 8 bases align to TRBD2. J lost 8 bases, V lost 6 bases, and 12 bases had no gene match. This CDR3 is built from 15 residues. From germline, CDR1 is MNHEY and CDR2 SMNVEV (reference sequence). The CDR3 region is CASRVAGIARDEQFF. DNA of the CDR3: TGTGCCAGCAGGGTAGCGGGGATCGCTCGAGATGAGCAGTTCTTC.

The chain has TRBV11-2 and TRBJ1-3; D is unresolved. This CDR3 is 15 amino acids long. Trimming stripped 5 bases from V and 1 base from J, with 12 bases between. The V gene's germline CDR1 is SGHAT and CDR2 FQNNGV. DNA for the CDR3: TGTGCCAGCAGCCCCGGGAGAACTTCTGGAAACACCATATATTTT. It encodes CASSPGRTSGNTIYF.

This clone was counted once. The chain recombines TRBV5-6 with TRBJ1-4, with D unresolved. The CDR3 extends over 13 amino acids. CDR1 SGHDT and CDR2 YYEEEE come from the germline V gene. The V gene lost 4 bases and the J gene lost 7 bases, with 11 bases spanning the gap. The CDR3 loop is CASSPPGGEKLFF. The CDR3 DNA sequence: TGTGCCAGCAGCCCCCCGGGAGGTGAAAAACTGTTTTTT.

CDR3 region: CASSVRQSHGYTF. The CDR3 bases are TGTGCCAGCAGCGTAAGACAGTCGCATGGCTACACCTTC. This chain joins TRBV9 and TRBJ1-2; D is perhaps TRBD1 (5 bases). The CDR3 consists of 13 residues. Trimming shortened V by 1 base and J by 6 bases, and 10 bases separated the two germline ends. From germline, CDR1 is SGDLS and CDR2 YYNGEE.

The chain combines TRBV2 with TRBJ2-2; perhaps TRBD2 as D (5 bases). V shed 3 bases and J shed 4 bases, with 15 bases lying between them. The CDR3 covers 16 residues. Germline CDR1 and CDR2: SNHLY and FYNNEI. CDR3 loop: CASSERRTRTTGELFF. In DNA, the CDR3 is TGTGCCAGCAGTGAGAGGAGGACTCGAACCACCGGGGAGCTGTTTTTT.

The CDR3 coding sequence is TGTGCCAGCAGCCAACTAGGACAGGTTCATGGCTACACCTTC. This translates into CASSQLGQVHGYTF. The chain couples TRBV3-1 (or the pseudogene TRBV3-2) to TRBJ1-2; 7 bases align to TRBD1. The CDR3 sequence is 14 residues long. V was pared by 2 bases and J by 6 bases, with 6 bases of the junction left unmatched. Germline CDR1 LGHDT, CDR2 YNNKEL (reference sequence).

This chain joins TRBV9 and TRBJ2-1; 9 bases agree with TRBD2. Germline loops: CDR1 SGDLS, CDR2 YYNGEE. The CDR3 spans 16 residues. Trimming cost V 4 bases and J 2 bases; bases outside gene matches: 7. CDR3 protein: CASSPRAGGTYNEQFF. CDR3 in DNA: TGTGCCAGCAGCCCCAGAGCGGGGGGCACCTACAATGAGCAGTTCTTC.

The sample holds many counts of this clone. The gene calls are TRBV18 and TRBJ2-7; 8 bases fit TRBD1. With 1 base clipped from V and 4 bases from J, the junction kept 6 bases outside the gene matches. This CDR3 has 15 residues. The V gene's germline CDR1 is KGHSH and CDR2 LQKENI. CDR3 sequence: CASSPLAQGGYEQYV. CDR3 bases: TGTGCCAGCTCACCACTCGCACAGGGGGGTTACGAGCAGTACGTC.

The chain has TRBV10-3 and TRBJ2-7, with D possibly being TRBD1 (5 bases). Germline V lookup: CDR1 ENHRY, CDR2 SYGVKD. The CDR3 is made up of 15 amino acids. The V gene lost 5 bases and the J gene lost 0 bases, with 14 bases spanning the gap. The CDR3 nucleotides read TGTGCCATCAGTTCTACAGGTTTGAACTCCTACGAGCAGTACTTC. Protein sequence: CAISSTGLNSYEQYF.

This chain connects TRBV5-6 to TRBJ2-3; tentatively, D is TRBD2 (6 bases). Germline CDR1 and CDR2: SGHDT and YYEEEE. V was trimmed by 1 base and J by 0 bases, leaving 9 bases between them. The CDR3 runs to 15 residues. The CDR3 spells CASSLRAGSTDTQYF. In nucleotides, the CDR3 is TGTGCCAGCAGCTTGAGGGCGGGGAGCACAGATACGCAGTATTTT.

A single count supports this clone. The rearrangement uses TRBV30 and TRBJ2-1; TRBD2 might be the D (5 bases). CDR1 is GTSNPN and CDR2 is SVGIG in the germline V gene (reference sequence). V was pared by 3 bases and J by 5 bases, with 14 bases between. The CDR3 extends over 14 amino acids. The CDR3 DNA reads TGTGCCTGGAGCCAGACTACCCGGAACAATGAGCAGTTCTTC. Translation gives CAWSQTTRNNEQFF.

The gene calls are TRBV3-1 (or the pseudogene TRBV3-2) and TRBJ1-2; 8 nucleotides agree with TRBD1. This CDR3 region has 14 residues. V lost 4 bases, J lost 4 bases, and 5 bases stayed unmatched. Germline V gene data show CDR1 as LGHDT and CDR2 as YNNKEL (reference sequence). CDR3: CASSPGGAGYGYTF. DNA of the CDR3: TGTGCCAGCAGCCCAGGGGGCGCAGGCTATGGCTACACCTTC.

The chain employs TRBV10-1 and TRBJ2-3, with TRBD1 matching 9 bases. Germline CDR1 and CDR2: WNHNN and SYGVQD (reference sequence). The CDR3 is made up of 15 amino acids. V gave up 3 bases and J gave up 4 bases; unmatched junction bases: 5. The CDR3, as DNA: TGCGCCAGCAGTGACCCGGGACAGGGAGCAGATACGCAGTATTTT. This encodes CASSDPGQGADTQYF.